The sequence of this T cell receptor (beta chain) was determined in a study of tumor and adjacent non-tumor tissue in lung cancer (dated by TCRdb to 2017 to 2018). For the study in its entirety: The cohort included some twelve adenocarcinoma, 2 squamous cell carcinoma and 1 small cell lung cancer patients. TCRbeta CDR3 sequencing was performed on approximately 30 paired specimens, with one tumor sample and one normal lung sample collected per patient. Ages among the 15 or so patients ranged from roughly 30 to 76 years, there were roughly 10 men and 5 women, and disease was at TNM stage I to III. Sequencing produced roughly 130 million productive TCRbeta reads in total, an average of approximately 3.9 million reads per sample. The study compared bulk TCRbeta repertoires from lung tumor tissue and matched distant non-tumor lung tissue of about 16 lung cancer patients. Results the study describes overall, beyond this receptor: Tumor tissue showed significantly higher TCR diversity (inverse Simpson) than normal lung tissue, at 431.37 vs 166.20 (P = 0.0075, Mann-Whitney U test). Because peripheral blood was not sequenced, blood TCRbeta repertoires in the lung cancer patients of the study were not examined. TCR diversity was significantly higher in younger patients, and greater tumor TCR diversity was associated with shorter overall survival and shorter disease-free survival. Only approximately 14 patients were included in the cohort, and the need for larger samples and more detailed clinical data was noted by the authors. The methods do not name the sequencing platform or mention unique molecular identifiers. In normal lung, the top 100 clones accounted for a significantly larger cumulative share of the repertoire than in tumor tissue.

The method behind the library was multiplex PCR. Sequencing took place on an Illumina HiSeq 2500. TCRbeta libraries were built by three rounds of nested PCR using primers (Table S4), following protocols modified from ARM-PCR. Before sequencing, PCR products in the 200-500 bp range were cut out of the gel and cleaned up using the QIAquick gel extraction kit. In the source study's methods: Trimmomatic was used to clean the reads, FLASH was used to merge the reads into complete CDR3 sequences, and MiTCR was used to assign the reads to V(D)J germline segments. Clonal diversity was computed as the inverse Simpson's index with VDJtools. Productive reads were defined as in-frame sequences without a premature stop codon. Clones were called with MiXCR by TCRdb after fastp trimmed the public reads at Q25, and only in-frame beta chains were retained. For every CDR3 protein sequence, its rows merge into one entry that carries the most common genes and DNA. V and J calls and clone size were set by TCRdb, not the authors. In all, the sample holds under 85,000 distinct CDR3 sequences, and 76% of those were seen once. The ten largest clonotypes hold approximately 40% of the sample.

RNA was isolated from bulk, unsorted tissue, and RNA quality was assessed with a NanoDrop ND-1000 and an Agilent 2100. For the normal lung samples, distant non-tumor tissue was collected more than 3 cm away from the tumor edge. All donors had newly diagnosed lung cancer, had not received prior chemotherapy, and were admitted for thoracic surgery in China between August and November 2014. Patients who had received previous radiotherapy or chemotherapy, or who had another concurrent cancer, were excluded from the study. Surgical tissue pieces of roughly 1-2.1 cm3 were preserved in RNAlater solution and stored at -80 °C until use. This clonotype has a count of ten or more. There is no known antigen for this receptor. No base qualities exist here, and no much larger clone lies one base off it. The CDR3 contains 13 residues, cysteine and phenylalanine counted. Here the CDR3 DNA is all that survives: 39 bases in frame from base 1. Based on the germline V gene, the CDR1 and CDR2 sequences are SQVTM and ANQGSEA. After removal of 7 bases from V and 4 bases from J, the junction retains 7 bases not matched to a gene.

This TCR was recovered from a man between 65 and 79 years old with non-small cell lung cancer. Here the chain combines TRBV29-1 and TRBJ1-1; TRBD1 matches 9 bases in the middle. Sequenced input: distant non-tumor lung tissue. For the CDR3, the sequence is CSGLGQGSTEAFF. Here is the DNA: TGCAGCGGCCTCGGACAGGGGAGCACTGAAGCTTTCTTT.